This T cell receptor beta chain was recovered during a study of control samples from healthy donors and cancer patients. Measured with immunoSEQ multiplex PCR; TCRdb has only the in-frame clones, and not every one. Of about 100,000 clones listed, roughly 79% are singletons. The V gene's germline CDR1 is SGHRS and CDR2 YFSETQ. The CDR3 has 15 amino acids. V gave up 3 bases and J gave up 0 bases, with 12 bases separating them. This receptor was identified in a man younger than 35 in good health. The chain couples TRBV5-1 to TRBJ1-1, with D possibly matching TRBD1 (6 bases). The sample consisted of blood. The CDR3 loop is CASSSTTGLNTEAFF. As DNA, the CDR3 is TGCGCCAGCAGCTCCACGACAGGCCTGAACACTGAAGCTTTCTTT.